The entry below describes one TCR beta chain. This receptor's antigen is unknown. Qualities for individual bases were not recorded, and no much larger clone is one base off. Patients with a history of autoimmune disease or receiving systemic immunosuppression were excluded from the trial. Peripheral blood for TCR sequencing was drawn from every dose cohort at baseline, at cycle 4 day 1 and at cycle 7 day 1. Samples were obtained from an open-label, multicenter, first-in-human phase I dose-escalation trial of ivuxolimab. Adults with locally advanced or metastatic melanoma, renal cell carcinoma, hepatocellular carcinoma or head and neck squamous cell carcinoma were enrolled in the trial. Before TCR sequencing, CD4+ and CD8+ T cells were separately sorted from peripheral blood. Genomic DNA was isolated from the sorted cells so that the TCRbeta CDR3 region could be sequenced. The immunoSEQ Assay was used for sequencing of TCRbeta CDR3 regions. The immuneACCESS repertoire file appears here via TCRdb, limited to in-frame rearrangements. These files lack a portion of the clones; in checked studies, under half of the deficit traces to unresolved V genes, and the cause of the others is not known. The sample table holds about 82,000 clones, of which about 82% were seen once. The top ten clones comprise 6% to 8% of the sample.

The data stem from a study of OX40 agonist ivuxolimab in advanced cancers. For context, the study as a whole: The costimulatory receptor OX40 (CD134) was targeted by ivuxolimab, a fully human IgG2 agonistic monoclonal antibody. The paper describes the monotherapy dose-escalation part (N of about 47 patients) of the phase I trial of ivuxolimab. Patients were allowed to have had prior anti-PD-1, anti-PD-L1 or anti-CTLA-4 therapy, and 30% to 40% of the dose-escalation patients had previously received checkpoint inhibitors. Peripheral TCRbeta sequencing aimed to test whether ivuxolimab altered TCR sequence diversity and caused clonal T-cell expansion. Intravenous ivuxolimab was administered to patients every 2 weeks at six dose levels: 0.01, 0.1, 0.3, 1.5, 3 and 10 mg/kg. Partial responses occurred in three dose-escalation patients, of whom one had hepatocellular carcinoma and two had cutaneous melanoma. A male proportion of roughly 80% and a mean age of approximately 60 years, ranging from roughly 23 to 90, were recorded for the dose-escalation cohort. Of the roughly 51 patients in dose escalation, about 20 had hepatocellular carcinoma, about 15 had melanoma, 9 had renal cell carcinoma and 9 had head and neck cancer. Study-wide findings and limitations: At doses from 0.1 to 3.0 mg/kg, clonal expansion was seen in both CD4+ and CD8+ blood T cells between baseline and week 6. On average, CD8+ T cells showed more expanded clones than CD4+ T cells after ivuxolimab. The antigen specificity of the peripheral T cells that underwent clonal expansion was not determined. In partial responders in the 0.1-3.0 mg/kg groups, normalized peripheral clonal expansion was found to be among the lowest, especially among CD8+ T cells. Low levels of normalized T-cell clonal expansion were also seen in some nonresponding patients.

The input for sequencing was CD4+ or CD8+ T cells sorted from blood, taken in a trial of the OX40 agonist ivuxolimab. This sequence was found in an adult with an advanced solid tumor such as melanoma, head and neck, liver or kidney cancer.

Here is the DNA: TGTGCCAGTAGCCATCCGGGCGGGAGGTCGAATGAGCAGTTCTTC. Translated, this is CASSHPGGRSNEQFF. Here the chain combines TRBV19 and TRBJ2-1, with 8 junctional bases fitting TRBD2. From the cysteine through the phenylalanine, the CDR3 covers 15 amino acids. Just CDR3 DNA is preserved here, 45 bases in frame from base 1. CDR1 and CDR2, per the germline V gene (reference sequence), are LNHDA and SQIVND. V lost 6 bases and J lost 7 bases, and the count of bases not matched to a germline gene is 11.